This TCR beta chain was sequenced during a study of Graves' ophthalmopathy and Graves' hyperthyroidism. For the study at large: There was a collection of peripheral blood at initial diagnosis, before any treatment.

The hyperthyroidism patients had a new diagnosis of under 2 months' duration and were aged 18 to 65. Patients were left out if they had other autoimmune diseases, uncontrolled infections, pregnancy or lactation. This clonotype was detected many times. Its antigen is not identified. A junction end diverges from the germline sequence, so it may reflect a read error. Amplified TCR beta CDR3 regions were obtained using RNA transcripts as template. RT-PCR was first run with HTBI primers, then multiplex PCR in a second round. TCRdb re-derived calls from the multiplex PCR reads in MiXCR, one entry per CDR3 protein. Among hundreds of thousands of distinct CDR3 sequences, 21% were seen once, and the ten largest hold under 3%. The CDR3 is 15 amino acids. Germline loops: CDR1 SEHNR, CDR2 FQNEAQ (reference sequence). Points from the study as a whole: Discriminating ophthalmopathy from stable hyperthyroidism, a 13-signature model attained a sensitivity of under 90% and a specificity of 81.08%.

The sequencing sample was made of peripheral blood. V usage is TRBV7-9 and J usage is TRBJ2-7; tentative D call: TRBD2 (5 bases). The clonotype originates from a woman in her late teens or twenties with stable Graves' hyperthyroidism. The DNA for the CDR3 is TGTGCCAGCAGTTTAGTAGGTCTAGACGAGGGCGAGCAGTACTTC. Protein sequence: CASSLVGLDEGEQYF.